This T cell receptor (beta chain) was identified during a study of a mutant IDH1 vaccine in newly diagnosed glioma. The study's findings and limits: Seemingly, pseudoprogression had no relation to changes in the top peripheral T cell clonotypes.

As regards this clone: Antigen: not known.

Sequencing was performed with immunoSEQ multiplex PCR; in TCRdb, only in-frame clones are kept and a portion is missing. The sample includes tens of thousands of clones, 80% to 90% of them seen just once. The V end lost 5 bases, the J end lost 9 bases, and 17 bases lay between the germline ends. In germline, CDR1 is MNHEY, CDR2 SVGAGI. The CDR3 spans 14 residues. Stated time point: baseline, week 1 (first vaccination visit). Stated treatment: pre-vaccination baseline after standard-of-care therapy. The astrocytomas were IDH1-mutant, ATRX-negative, and WHO grade 3 or 4. The specimen comprised PBMCs, sampled from a glioma patient treated with radiotherapy, temozolomide or both. The chain couples TRBV6-5 to TRBJ2-1, with D perhaps assigned TRBD1 or TRBD2 (7 bases each). The sequence was obtained from a man aged 30 to 45 with glioma. The CDR3 sequence: CASSKPQGRGEQFF. The CDR3 bases are TGTGCCAGCAGTAAGCCACAGGGGAGGGGTGAGCAGTTCTTC.